The rows below give T cell receptor beta chains drawn from one sample of a study of blood T cell repertoires in COVID-19. The table came from immunoSEQ multiplex PCR; TCRdb's copy has only in-frame clones and leaves some out. The sample contains some 52,000 clones, approximately 90% of which appear only once. The sample taken for sequencing was peripheral blood. The receptor source for this set is a human donor in a cohort sampled during active COVID-19. The CDR3 runs from the conserved cysteine through the conserved F or W. Each record gives: CDR3 protein, CDR3 DNA, clone size, J gene, V gene, D gene. A D gene is named only where the DNA matches it firmly. Rows may omit the clone size; those that give it use once, few, many or a size class.

cdr3_aa: CASSSQGAGSPLHF
cdr3_nt: TGTGCCAGCAGTTCACAGGGGGCTGGATCACCCCTCCACTTT
clone_size: -
j_call: TRBJ1-6
v_call: TRBV28
d_call: TRBD1

cdr3_aa: CASSEPNYRGARTQYF
cdr3_nt: TGTGCCAGCAGTGAACCCAACTATCGGGGGGCGCGTACGCAGTATTTT
clone_size: -
j_call: TRBJ2-3
v_call: TRBV25-1
d_call: -

cdr3_aa: CASSPGGNLHTDTQYF
cdr3_nt: TGTGCCAGCAGCCCCGGGGGGAATCTGCACACAGATACGCAGTATTTT
clone_size: -
j_call: TRBJ2-3
v_call: TRBV7-2
d_call: TRBD2

cdr3_aa: CASSRLTTGAGANVLTF
cdr3_nt: TGTGCCAGCAGCCGTCTCACTACAGGGGCTGGGGCCAACGTCCTGACTTTC
clone_size: -
j_call: TRBJ2-6
v_call: TRBV14
d_call: TRBD1

cdr3_aa: CASSAPGTSGTRGSEQYF
cdr3_nt: TGTGCCAGCAGTGCCCCCGGGACTAGCGGGACCCGGGGGTCCGAGCAGTACTTC
clone_size: -
j_call: TRBJ2-7
v_call: TRBV6-1
d_call: TRBD2

cdr3_aa: CASSQGENTEAFF
cdr3_nt: TGTGCCAGCTCACAGGGGGAGAACACTGAAGCTTTCTTT
clone_size: -
j_call: TRBJ1-1
v_call: TRBV18
d_call: -

cdr3_aa: CASSPTGGNQPQHF
cdr3_nt: TGTGCCAGCTCACCGACAGGGGGGAATCAGCCCCAGCATTTT
clone_size: -
j_call: TRBJ1-5
v_call: TRBV18
d_call: TRBD1

cdr3_aa: CASSIWAGTYEQYF
cdr3_nt: TGCGCCAGCAGTATCTGGGCAGGAACCTACGAGCAGTACTTC
clone_size: once
j_call: TRBJ2-7
v_call: TRBV5-1
d_call: -

cdr3_aa: CARSLQDRSTDTQYF
cdr3_nt: TGTGCCAGAAGCCTACAGGACAGAAGCACAGATACGCAGTATTTT
clone_size: -
j_call: TRBJ2-3
v_call: TRBV5-3
d_call: -

cdr3_aa: CASSFSIGNMLEKLFF
cdr3_nt: TGTGCCAGCAGCTTTTCGATCGGGAACATGTTGGAAAAACTGTTTTTT
clone_size: -
j_call: TRBJ1-4
v_call: TRBV11-2
d_call: -

cdr3_aa: CASSRKPSAGSPGAKNIQYF
cdr3_nt: TGTGCCAGCAGCCGAAAGCCCAGCGCCGGGTCCCCGGGGGCCAAAAACATTCAGTACTTC
clone_size: -
j_call: TRBJ2-4
v_call: TRBV4-2
d_call: -

cdr3_aa: CASSVTGTLDTIYF
cdr3_nt: TGTGCCAGCAGTGTTACCGGGACTTTGGACACCATATATTTT
clone_size: -
j_call: TRBJ1-3
v_call: TRBV2
d_call: -

cdr3_aa: CASSSGGAGANVLTF
cdr3_nt: TGTGCCAGCAGCTCAGGAGGGGCTGGGGCCAACGTCCTGACTTTC
clone_size: -
j_call: TRBJ2-6
v_call: TRBV5-6
d_call: -

cdr3_aa: CASSSRGKGYNEQFF
cdr3_nt: TGTGCCAGCAGCTCAAGGGGTAAGGGATACAATGAGCAGTTCTTC
clone_size: -
j_call: TRBJ2-1
v_call: TRBV7-8
d_call: -

cdr3_aa: CATRTAGANVLTF
cdr3_nt: TGTGCCACCAGGACAGCTGGGGCCAACGTCCTGACTTTC
clone_size: -
j_call: TRBJ2-6
v_call: TRBV15
d_call: -

cdr3_aa: CASSLDIRGGETQYF
cdr3_nt: TGTGCCAGCAGCCTAGATATTAGGGGGGGAGAGACCCAGTACTTC
clone_size: -
j_call: TRBJ2-5
v_call: TRBV7-9
d_call: -

cdr3_aa: CASSRTGRDTEAFF
cdr3_nt: TGTGCCAGCAGTAGGACAGGGCGTGACACTGAAGCTTTCTTT
clone_size: -
j_call: TRBJ1-1
v_call: TRBV6-6
d_call: TRBD1

cdr3_aa: CASSAQDDQPQHF
cdr3_nt: TGTGCCAGCAGTGCACAGGACGATCAGCCCCAGCATTTT
clone_size: -
j_call: TRBJ1-5
v_call: TRBV5-5
d_call: -

cdr3_aa: CASSLEGAAFF
cdr3_nt: TGTGCCAGCAGCCTGGAAGGGGCTGCTTTCTTT
clone_size: once
j_call: TRBJ1-1
v_call: TRBV7-9
d_call: -

cdr3_aa: CASSLSFSGGLQETQYF
cdr3_nt: TGTGCCAGCAGTTTATCCTTTAGCGGGGGATTACAAGAGACTCAGTACTTC
clone_size: -
j_call: TRBJ2-5
v_call: TRBV28
d_call: TRBD2

cdr3_aa: CASTTLLNSPLHF
cdr3_nt: TGTGCCAGTACCACTCTCCTAAATTCACCCCTCCACTTT
clone_size: -
j_call: TRBJ1-6
v_call: TRBV19
d_call: -

cdr3_aa: CAWSSMGLAEAFF
cdr3_nt: TGTGCCTGGAGTTCCATGGGGCTCGCTGAAGCTTTCTTT
clone_size: -
j_call: TRBJ1-1
v_call: TRBV30
d_call: -

cdr3_aa: CASSRDRGLGLAYNSPLHF
cdr3_nt: TGTGCCAGCAGTCGGGACAGGGGCTTAGGGTTGGCCTATAATTCACCCCTCCACTTT
clone_size: -
j_call: TRBJ1-6
v_call: TRBV27
d_call: TRBD1

cdr3_aa: CASSGDLTDTQYF
cdr3_nt: TGTGCCAGCAGCGGAGACCTCACAGATACGCAGTATTTT
clone_size: -
j_call: TRBJ2-3
v_call: TRBV27
d_call: -

cdr3_aa: CASSHLGTGPVELFF
cdr3_nt: TGCGCCAGCAGTCACTTAGGGACAGGGCCTGTGGAACTGTTTTTT
clone_size: few
j_call: TRBJ1-4
v_call: TRBV23-1
d_call: TRBD1

cdr3_aa: CASSLAEGDTQYF
cdr3_nt: TGTGCCAGCAGCTTAGCGGAGGGAGATACGCAGTATTTT
clone_size: -
j_call: TRBJ2-3
v_call: TRBV7-6
d_call: -

cdr3_aa: CASSKQGRYEQYF
cdr3_nt: TGTGCCAGCAGTAAACAGGGGCGCTACGAGCAGTACTTC
clone_size: once
j_call: TRBJ2-7
v_call: TRBV27
d_call: TRBD1

cdr3_aa: CASSQSAPGLEGETQYF
cdr3_nt: TGTGCCAGCAGCCAAAGTGCACCGGGACTAGAGGGAGAGACCCAGTACTTC
clone_size: -
j_call: TRBJ2-5
v_call: TRBV3-1/TRBV3-2
d_call: TRBD2

cdr3_aa: CASSISGRPEAFF
cdr3_nt: TGTGCCAGTAGTATATCAGGGCGGCCTGAAGCTTTCTTT
clone_size: -
j_call: TRBJ1-1
v_call: TRBV19
d_call: -

cdr3_aa: CASSTQENYGYTF
cdr3_nt: TGTGCCAGCAGTACACAGGAGAACTATGGCTACACCTTC
clone_size: -
j_call: TRBJ1-2
v_call: TRBV12-3/TRBV12-4
d_call: -

cdr3_aa: CASSDGLAGVREFF
cdr3_nt: TGTGCCAGCAGTGACGGACTAGCGGGAGTCCGGGAGTTCTTC
clone_size: -
j_call: TRBJ2-1
v_call: TRBV2
d_call: TRBD2

cdr3_aa: CASSTSSGTGELFF
cdr3_nt: TGTGCCAGTAGTACCTCTAGCGGCACCGGGGAGCTGTTTTTT
clone_size: -
j_call: TRBJ2-2
v_call: TRBV19
d_call: TRBD2

cdr3_aa: CASRASGSYEQYF
cdr3_nt: TGTGCCAGCAGAGCTAGCGGTTCCTACGAGCAGTACTTC
clone_size: -
j_call: TRBJ2-7
v_call: TRBV2
d_call: TRBD2

cdr3_aa: CASRLHPGQLNSPLHF
cdr3_nt: TGTGCCAGCAGGCTACATCCGGGACAGCTGAATTCACCCCTCCACTTT
clone_size: -
j_call: TRBJ1-6
v_call: TRBV27
d_call: TRBD1

cdr3_aa: CASRGQGFEQYF
cdr3_nt: TGTGCCAGCAGGGGACAGGGTTTCGAGCAGTACTTC
clone_size: -
j_call: TRBJ2-7
v_call: TRBV2
d_call: TRBD1

cdr3_aa: CASSLASSGGETQYF
cdr3_nt: TGCGCCAGCAGCTTGGCCTCGAGCGGGGGAGAGACCCAGTACTTC
clone_size: -
j_call: TRBJ2-5
v_call: TRBV5-1
d_call: TRBD2

cdr3_aa: CASSVTGSTYEQYF
cdr3_nt: TGCGCCAGCAGCGTGACAGGGTCAACCTACGAGCAGTACTTC
clone_size: -
j_call: TRBJ2-7
v_call: TRBV5-1
d_call: TRBD1

cdr3_aa: CASSLASSSYNEQFF
cdr3_nt: TGCGCCAGCAGCTTGGCTTCTTCCTCCTACAATGAGCAGTTCTTC
clone_size: -
j_call: TRBJ2-1
v_call: TRBV5-1
d_call: -

cdr3_aa: CASSFRDTYSNQPQHF
cdr3_nt: TGTGCCAGCAGTTTCCGGGACACCTATAGCAATCAGCCCCAGCATTTT
clone_size: -
j_call: TRBJ1-5
v_call: TRBV6-2/TRBV6-3
d_call: -

cdr3_aa: CASSQSWGVSTEAFF
cdr3_nt: TGTGCCAGCTCACAATCGTGGGGGGTGTCGACTGAAGCTTTCTTT
clone_size: -
j_call: TRBJ1-1
v_call: TRBV18
d_call: -

cdr3_aa: CASAVGPLEHNEQFF
cdr3_nt: TGTGCCAGTGCCGTGGGGCCCCTTGAACACAATGAGCAGTTCTTC
clone_size: large
j_call: TRBJ2-1
v_call: TRBV19
d_call: -

cdr3_aa: CASSYQPGLYNEQFF
cdr3_nt: TGTGCCAGCAGTTATCAGCCGGGACTATACAATGAGCAGTTCTTC
clone_size: -
j_call: TRBJ2-1
v_call: TRBV6-5
d_call: TRBD2

cdr3_aa: CASSLYPTTVYYEQYF
cdr3_nt: TGTGCCAGCAGTTTATACCCGACTACCGTTTACTACGAGCAGTACTTC
clone_size: -
j_call: TRBJ2-7
v_call: TRBV27
d_call: -

cdr3_aa: CASSWGQHYEQYF
cdr3_nt: TGTGCCAGCAGCTGGGGACAGCACTACGAGCAGTACTTC
clone_size: -
j_call: TRBJ2-7
v_call: TRBV7-8
d_call: TRBD1

cdr3_aa: CASSRQGAPYEQYF
cdr3_nt: TGTGCCAGCAGCCGACAGGGTGCCCCCTACGAGCAGTACTTC
clone_size: -
j_call: TRBJ2-7
v_call: TRBV11-1
d_call: TRBD1

cdr3_aa: CASSERQGTRSGANVLTF
cdr3_nt: TGTGCCAGCAGTGAACGACAGGGTACCAGGTCTGGGGCCAACGTCCTGACTTTC
clone_size: -
j_call: TRBJ2-6
v_call: TRBV6-1
d_call: TRBD1

cdr3_aa: CASRKQGADGYTF
cdr3_nt: TGTGCCAGCAGAAAACAGGGGGCAGATGGCTACACCTTC
clone_size: -
j_call: TRBJ1-2
v_call: TRBV6-5
d_call: TRBD1

cdr3_aa: CASSLRDGETQYF
cdr3_nt: TGCGCCAGCAGCCTCAGGGATGGAGAGACCCAGTACTTC
clone_size: -
j_call: TRBJ2-5
v_call: TRBV5-1
d_call: -

cdr3_aa: CASSEDSHTGELFF
cdr3_nt: TGTGCCAGCAGTGAGGACAGTCACACCGGGGAGCTGTTTTTT
clone_size: -
j_call: TRBJ2-2
v_call: TRBV2
d_call: -

cdr3_aa: CAWSTGGSGYGYTF
cdr3_nt: TGTGCCTGGAGTACCGGGGGTAGCGGCTATGGCTACACCTTC
clone_size: few
j_call: TRBJ1-2
v_call: TRBV30
d_call: -

cdr3_aa: CASSPRPPRSTDTQYF
cdr3_nt: TGTGCCAGCTCACCACGGCCGCCTAGATCGACAGATACGCAGTATTTT
clone_size: once
j_call: TRBJ2-3
v_call: TRBV18
d_call: -

cdr3_aa: CASSFSTGRNYGYTF
cdr3_nt: TGTGCCAGCAGCTTTTCGACAGGGAGGAACTATGGCTACACCTTC
clone_size: -
j_call: TRBJ1-2
v_call: TRBV11-2
d_call: TRBD1

cdr3_aa: CASSRQVHISGANVLTF
cdr3_nt: TGTGCCAGCAGCCGACAGGTCCACATCTCTGGGGCCAACGTCCTGACTTTC
clone_size: -
j_call: TRBJ2-6
v_call: TRBV27
d_call: -

cdr3_aa: CAISERAGDSGNTIYF
cdr3_nt: TGTGCCATCAGTGAGAGGGCGGGCGACTCTGGAAACACCATATATTTT
clone_size: many
j_call: TRBJ1-3
v_call: TRBV10-3
d_call: -

cdr3_aa: CASSPGSPVPRRSGANVLTF
cdr3_nt: TGTGCCAGCAGCCCGGGGTCCCCGGTCCCTAGGAGGTCTGGGGCCAACGTCCTGACTTTC
clone_size: -
j_call: TRBJ2-6
v_call: TRBV7-3
d_call: -

cdr3_aa: CASSGDTMSSYNSPLHF
cdr3_nt: TGTGCCAGCAGTGGGGACACGATGAGCTCCTATAATTCACCCCTCCACTTT
clone_size: once
j_call: TRBJ1-6
v_call: TRBV6-2/TRBV6-3
d_call: -

cdr3_aa: CASSYRGVSADTQYF
cdr3_nt: TGTGCCAGCAGTTATCGCGGCGTTTCGGCAGATACGCAGTATTTT
clone_size: -
j_call: TRBJ2-3
v_call: TRBV6-6
d_call: -

cdr3_aa: CASSQRDKGYTF
cdr3_nt: TGTGCCAGCAGCCAGAGGGATAAGGGCTACACCTTC
clone_size: -
j_call: TRBJ1-2
v_call: TRBV3-1/TRBV3-2
d_call: -

cdr3_aa: CASSRQSGNYGYTF
cdr3_nt: TGTGCCAGCTCCCGACAGTCCGGGAACTATGGCTACACCTTC
clone_size: -
j_call: TRBJ1-2
v_call: TRBV28
d_call: -

cdr3_aa: CASRASATYTDTQYF
cdr3_nt: TGTGCCAGCAGGGCTAGCGCCACATACACAGATACGCAGTATTTT
clone_size: -
j_call: TRBJ2-3
v_call: TRBV5-4
d_call: -